This record covers a single TCR beta chain. This record belongs to a study of blood T cell repertoires in COVID-19. Only in-frame clones appear in the TCRdb table, and some are missing; sequencing was by immunoSEQ multiplex PCR. The data hold about 260,000 clones, with more than 85% observed a single time. Seattle patients were enrolled during active infection and followed longitudinally. There are 17 residues in the CDR3. V lost 4 bases and J lost 4; bases outside the gene matches: 10. Germline V gene data show CDR1 as MNHNS and CDR2 as SASEGT. The chain joins TRBV6-1 to TRBJ2-2; 9 nucleotides match TRBD2. The receptor comes from a person aged 18-29 years with COVID-19, enrolled during active disease. Sequenced sample: peripheral blood. The CDR3 region is CASSGKASGTFTGELFF. CDR3 in DNA: TGTGCCAGCAGTGGGAAGGCTAGCGGGACTTTCACCGGGGAGCTGTTTTTT.